This TCR beta chain came from a study of regulatory T cells in long-lasting Graves disease. Sample time point: newly diagnosed GD, antithyroid drugs for less than 3 months. The TCR library was prepared using RNA isolated from PBMCs. The diagnosis of Graves' disease used American Thyroid Association guidelines. A peripheral blood sample, 8.5 to 9 milliliters in volume, was drawn into EDTA tubes. CDR3 regions were amplified by Arm-PCR using iRepertoire HTBI primers to build TCR beta libraries. TCRdb called the multiplex PCR reads again in MiXCR, with one record for every CDR3 protein. The sample comprises roughly 560,000 distinct CDR3 sequences, 12% of which are singletons, and approximately 9% rests with the top ten. The length of the CDR3 is 12 residues. The germline gives CDR1 SGHRS, CDR2 YFSETQ. V was shortened by 4 bases and J by 7 bases, with 8 bases between the two germline ends. This clonotype appeared a few times. Its antigen is unidentified.

Study-level points and caveats: The small sample size may have reduced accuracy. Persistent disease was associated with favored TRBV28 usage and with favored use of TRBJ1-2 and TRBJ2-5.

These data also formed part of another study, on T cells in Graves' hyperthyroidism and ophthalmopathy.

The material sequenced was peripheral blood mononuclear cells (PBMCs), taken at new diagnosis, from a patient treated with antithyroid drugs. The receptor was isolated from a woman between 25 and 40 years old with Graves disease. This chain links TRBV5-1 with TRBJ2-2, with D possibly TRBD2 on 5 matching bases. The CDR3 sequence: CASSPRGGELFF. CDR3 DNA: TGCGCCAGCAGCCCCCGGGGCGGGGAGCTGTTTTTT. Combining the CDR3 with reference TRBV5-1 and TRBJ2-2 gives the whole variable domain KAGVTQTPRYLIKTRGQQVTLSCSPISGHRSVSWYQQTPGQGLQFLFEYFSETQRNKGNFPGRFSGRQFSNSRSEMNVSTLELGDSALYLCASSPRGGELFFGEGSRLTVL.